This entry features one T cell receptor beta chain sequence. Its binding antigen is unknown. Base-call qualities are not available, and no considerably larger clone is one nucleotide away. This sample is drawn from a study of blood T cell repertoires in COVID-19 (dated by TCRdb to the early 2020s). Study-wide context: The collaborator samples originated in the United States, Italy and Spain and spanned the acute and convalescent phases of COVID-19. The prospective study material was composed of cDNA or gDNA derived from T cells, B-cell-depleted T cells, or PBMCs. Deeply sampled blood TCRbeta repertoires from subjects exposed to, actively infected with, or recovered from COVID-19 were included in the dataset. A freely available public database, intended as a resource for researchers studying the immune response to SARS-CoV-2, is where the repertoires were released. The samples were drawn from two sources: the first 160 participants of the ongoing ImmuneRACE study, and some 1,300 subjects contributed by 6 global collaborators. Sample metadata almost always included a de-identified subject ID, COVID-19 status, age in years and sex. Where HLA class I and class II types were available, the types were taken from metadata supplied by the sample provider, not from assay-based typing.

The immunoSEQ Assay, a bias-controlled multiplex PCR, was used to amplify TCRbeta CDR3 regions from genomic DNA. The authors processed their data as follows. The number of nucleated cells in each sample was estimated by amplification of reference gene primers within the assay. To quantify the absolute abundance of each unique TCRbeta CDR3 rearrangement, sequence reads were collapsed and filtered. For each sample, productive Simpson clonality was calculated by taking the square root of Simpson's diversity index across productive rearrangements. This is the immuneACCESS table as TCRdb keeps it, with only in-frame sequences that have V and J called. A part of the clones is gone; compared with another copy, unresolved V genes explain less than half, and the rest is unexplained. V, J and clone size are taken as reported in that table, and D and trimming were inferred from the DNA itself. The sample yields around 200,000 clones; 65% to 90% were counted once. The biggest ten clones account for around 6.5% of the sample.

The CDR3 numbers 16 residues from cysteine through phenylalanine. The retained sequence is limited to the CDR3, 48 bases, with the frame set at the first base. Per the germline V gene, LGHNA is the CDR1 and YNFKEQ is the CDR2. Germline trimming: 6 bases from V, 3 bases from J; junction bases outside gene matches: 9. The collaborating institutions used their own protocols to collect whole blood in K2EDTA tubes. For TCRbeta analysis, collaborators shipped samples as frozen whole blood, isolated PBMCs, or DNA extracted from either of those sample types. The research as a whole found: Clinical and demographic metadata were provided uncurated, with the amount varying by source and participant.

The sample consisted of peripheral blood. This TCR derives from a man at least 80 years old with acute or convalescent COVID-19. The chain joins TRBV4-2 to TRBJ2-7; 12 bases in between match TRBD2. The DNA reads as follows: TGTGCCAGCAGGGAAGCGACTAGCGGGAGTAACTACGAGCAGTACTTC. The translation is CASREATSGSNYEQYF.